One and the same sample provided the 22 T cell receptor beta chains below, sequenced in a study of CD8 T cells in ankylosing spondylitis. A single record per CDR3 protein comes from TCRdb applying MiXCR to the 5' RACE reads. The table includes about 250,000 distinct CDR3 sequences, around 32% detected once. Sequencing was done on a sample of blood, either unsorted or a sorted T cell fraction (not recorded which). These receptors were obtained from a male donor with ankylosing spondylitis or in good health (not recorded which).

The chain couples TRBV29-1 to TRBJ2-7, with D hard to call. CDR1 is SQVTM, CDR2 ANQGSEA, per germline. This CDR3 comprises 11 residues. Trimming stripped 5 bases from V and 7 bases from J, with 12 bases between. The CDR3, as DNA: TGCAGCGTTAGCCGTGGTTGGGAGCAGTACTTC. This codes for CSVSRGWEQYF.

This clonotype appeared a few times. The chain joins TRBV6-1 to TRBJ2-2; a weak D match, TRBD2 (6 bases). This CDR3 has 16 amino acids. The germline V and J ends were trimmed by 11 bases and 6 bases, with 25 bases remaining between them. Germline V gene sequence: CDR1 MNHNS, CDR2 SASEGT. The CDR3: CACHSPGRTGAGELFF. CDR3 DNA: TGTGCCTGTCACTCCCCAGGGCGTACGGGGGCCGGGGAGCTGTTTTTT.

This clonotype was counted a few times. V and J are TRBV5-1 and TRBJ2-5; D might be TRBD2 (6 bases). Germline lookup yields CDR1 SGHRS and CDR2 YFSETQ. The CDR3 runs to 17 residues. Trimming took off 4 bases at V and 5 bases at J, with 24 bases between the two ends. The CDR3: CASSRAGSGLGSETQYF. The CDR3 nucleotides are TGCGCCAGCAGCCGTGCCGGTAGCGGCCTTGGGAGTGAGACCCAGTACTTC.

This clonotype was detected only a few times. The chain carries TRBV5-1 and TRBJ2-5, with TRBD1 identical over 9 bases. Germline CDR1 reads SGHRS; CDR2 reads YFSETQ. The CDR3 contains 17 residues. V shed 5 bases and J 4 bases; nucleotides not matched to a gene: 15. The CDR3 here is CASSTSRDRAIRETQYF. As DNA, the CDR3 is TGCGCCAGCAGTACATCTCGGGACAGGGCAATCCGAGAGACCCAGTACTTC.

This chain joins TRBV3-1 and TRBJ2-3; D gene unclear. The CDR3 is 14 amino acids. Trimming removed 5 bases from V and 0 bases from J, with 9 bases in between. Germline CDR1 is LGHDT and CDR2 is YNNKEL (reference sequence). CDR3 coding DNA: TGTGCCAGCAGCAGAGATCCTAGCACAGATACGCAGTATTTT. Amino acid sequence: CASSRDPSTDTQYF.

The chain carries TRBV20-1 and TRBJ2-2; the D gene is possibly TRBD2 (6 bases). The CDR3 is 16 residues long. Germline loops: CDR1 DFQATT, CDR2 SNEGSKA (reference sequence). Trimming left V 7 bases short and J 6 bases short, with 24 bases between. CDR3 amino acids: CSVEDRGGRMAGELFF. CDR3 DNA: TGCAGTGTCGAGGACCGTGGGGGGAGGATGGCCGGGGAGCTGTTTTTT.

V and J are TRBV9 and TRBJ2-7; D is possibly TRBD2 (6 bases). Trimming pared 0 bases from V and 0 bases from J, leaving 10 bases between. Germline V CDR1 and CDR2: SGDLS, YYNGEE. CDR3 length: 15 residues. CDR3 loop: CASSVGAGLSYEQYF. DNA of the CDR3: TGTGCCAGCAGCGTAGGAGCGGGCCTCTCCTACGAGCAGTACTTC.

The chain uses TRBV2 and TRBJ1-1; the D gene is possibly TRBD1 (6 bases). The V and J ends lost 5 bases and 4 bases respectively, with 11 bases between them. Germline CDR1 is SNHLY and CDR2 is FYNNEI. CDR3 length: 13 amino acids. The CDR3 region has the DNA TGTGCCAGCAGTATTGGGACAAGCACTGAAGCTTTCTTT. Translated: CASSIGTSTEAFF.

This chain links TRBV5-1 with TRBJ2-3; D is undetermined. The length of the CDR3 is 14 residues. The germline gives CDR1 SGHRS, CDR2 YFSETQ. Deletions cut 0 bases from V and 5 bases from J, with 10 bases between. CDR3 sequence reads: CASSLAVGGDTQYF. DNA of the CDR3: TGCGCCAGCAGCTTGGCGGTTGGCGGAGATACGCAGTATTTT. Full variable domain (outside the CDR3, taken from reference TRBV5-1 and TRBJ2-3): KAGVTQTPRYLIKTRGQQVTLSCSPISGHRSVSWYQQTPGQGLQFLFEYFSETQRNKGNFPGRFSGRQFSNSRSEMNVSTLELGDSALYLCASSLAVGGDTQYFGPGTRLTVL.

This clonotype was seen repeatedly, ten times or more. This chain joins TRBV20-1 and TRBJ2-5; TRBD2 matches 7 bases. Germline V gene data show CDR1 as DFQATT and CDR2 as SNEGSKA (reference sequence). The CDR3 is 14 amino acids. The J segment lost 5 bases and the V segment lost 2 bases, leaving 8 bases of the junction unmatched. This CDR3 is CSARLTREGETQYF. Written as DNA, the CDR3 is TGCAGTGCTAGACTTACTAGGGAGGGCGAGACCCAGTACTTC.

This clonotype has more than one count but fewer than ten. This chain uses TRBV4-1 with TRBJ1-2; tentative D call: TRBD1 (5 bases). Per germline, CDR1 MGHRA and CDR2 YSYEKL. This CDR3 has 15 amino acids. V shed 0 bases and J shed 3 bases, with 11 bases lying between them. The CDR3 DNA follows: TGCGCCAGCAGCCAAGATCTGGCAGGGTACTATGGCTACACCTTC. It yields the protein CASSQDLAGYYGYTF.

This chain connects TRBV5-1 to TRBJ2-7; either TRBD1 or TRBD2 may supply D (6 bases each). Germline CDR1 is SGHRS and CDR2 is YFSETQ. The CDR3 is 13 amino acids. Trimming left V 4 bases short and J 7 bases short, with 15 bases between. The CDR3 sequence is CASSVPGAREQYF. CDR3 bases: TGCGCCAGCAGCGTACCGGGGGCGCGGGAGCAGTACTTC.

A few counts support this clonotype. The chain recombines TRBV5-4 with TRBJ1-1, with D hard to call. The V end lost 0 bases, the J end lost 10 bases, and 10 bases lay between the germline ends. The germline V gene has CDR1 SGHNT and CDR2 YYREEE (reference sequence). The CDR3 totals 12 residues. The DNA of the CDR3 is TGTGCCAGCAGCTTGGGCACCGTCGGAGCTTTCTTT. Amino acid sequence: CASSLGTVGAFF.

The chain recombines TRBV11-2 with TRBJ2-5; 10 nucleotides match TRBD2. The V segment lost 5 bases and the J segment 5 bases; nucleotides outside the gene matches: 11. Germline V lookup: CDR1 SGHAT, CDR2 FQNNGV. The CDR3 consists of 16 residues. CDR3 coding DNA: TGTGCCAGCAGCGTAAACTCGGGACTAGCGTCGGAGACCCAGTACTTC. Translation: CASSVNSGLASETQYF.

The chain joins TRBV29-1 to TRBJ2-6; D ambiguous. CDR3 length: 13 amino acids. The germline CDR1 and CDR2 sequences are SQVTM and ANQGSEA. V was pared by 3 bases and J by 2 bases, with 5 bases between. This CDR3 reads CSVDDPGANVLTF. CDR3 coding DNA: TGCAGCGTTGATGACCCTGGGGCCAACGTCCTGACTTTC.

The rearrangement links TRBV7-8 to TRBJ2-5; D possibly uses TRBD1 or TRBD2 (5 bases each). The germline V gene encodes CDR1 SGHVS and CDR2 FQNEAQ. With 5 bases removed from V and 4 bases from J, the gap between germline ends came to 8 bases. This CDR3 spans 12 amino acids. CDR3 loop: CASSGGRETQYF. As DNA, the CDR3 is TGTGCCAGCAGCGGGGGACGAGAGACCCAGTACTTC.

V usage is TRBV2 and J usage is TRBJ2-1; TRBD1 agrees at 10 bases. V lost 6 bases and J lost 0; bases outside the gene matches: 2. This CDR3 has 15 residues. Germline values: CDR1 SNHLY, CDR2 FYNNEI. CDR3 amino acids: CASRTGGGSYNEQFF. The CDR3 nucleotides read TGTGCCAGCAGGACAGGGGGCGGCTCCTACAATGAGCAGTTCTTC.

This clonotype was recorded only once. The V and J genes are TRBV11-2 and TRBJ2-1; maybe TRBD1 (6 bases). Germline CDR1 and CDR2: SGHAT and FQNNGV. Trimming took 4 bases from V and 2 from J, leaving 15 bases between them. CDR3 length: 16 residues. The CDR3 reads CASSSAVWGPYNEQFF. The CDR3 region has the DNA TGTGCCAGCAGCTCCGCCGTGTGGGGGCCCTACAATGAGCAGTTCTTC.

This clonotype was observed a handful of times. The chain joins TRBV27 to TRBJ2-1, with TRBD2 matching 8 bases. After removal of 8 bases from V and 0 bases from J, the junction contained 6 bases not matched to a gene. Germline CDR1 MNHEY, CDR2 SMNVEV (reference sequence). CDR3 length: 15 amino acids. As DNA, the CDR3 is TGTGCCAGCTTGCCGGGGGGGGCCTCCTACAATGAGCAGTTCTTC. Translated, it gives CASLPGGASYNEQFF.

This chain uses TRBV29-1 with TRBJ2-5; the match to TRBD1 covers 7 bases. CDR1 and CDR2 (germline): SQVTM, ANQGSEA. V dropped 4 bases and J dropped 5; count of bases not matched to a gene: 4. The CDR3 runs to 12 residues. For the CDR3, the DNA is TGCAGCGTTGTAGGGGGCCATGAGACCCAGTACTTC. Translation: CSVVGGHETQYF.

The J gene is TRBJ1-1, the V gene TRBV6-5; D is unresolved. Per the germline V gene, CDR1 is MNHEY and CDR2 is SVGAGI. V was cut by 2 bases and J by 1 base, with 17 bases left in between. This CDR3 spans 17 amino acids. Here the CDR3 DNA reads TGTGCCAGCAGTTACCTCTCCCTATGGGGAAAGAACACTGAAGCTTTCTTT. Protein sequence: CASSYLSLWGKNTEAFF.

CDR3 coding DNA: TGCGCCAGCAGCTCCCGGGTACAGGAGGGGCGATCACCCCTCCACTTT. The encoded protein is CASSSRVQEGRSPLHF. The chain carries TRBV5-1 and TRBJ1-6; tentative D call: TRBD1 (5 bases). Trimming removed 3 bases at V and 10 bases at J, with 20 bases between. The CDR3 is 16 residues long. Germline V gene lookup returns CDR1 SGHRS and CDR2 YFSETQ.